These 18 T cell receptor beta chains share one sample of origin, sequenced in a study of T cell clusters in autoimmune cytopenias. TRB was amplified from 250 ng of peripheral blood genomic DNA per sample. TRB rearrangements were amplified by touch-down multiplex PCR with mixed TRB-A/B primers. TCRdb reworked the multiplex PCR reads into one entry per CDR3 protein, no DNA. Its table records roughly 6,500 distinct CDR3 sequences. In addition, the sample was reused for a study of T cell repertoires in aging, cancer and after chemotherapy.

Specimen: peripheral blood. These receptors originate from a human donor in good health.

The chain is built from TRBV10-3 and TRBJ1-4; TCRdb's D call of TRBD1 is untestable without DNA. This CDR3 contains 14 residues. CDR1 is ENHRY and CDR2 is SYGVKD in the germline V gene. The CDR3 is CAISAGTDNEKLFF.

The chain combines TRBV5-6 with TRBJ2-7; TCRdb designates TRBD2, a call that cannot be tested without DNA. This CDR3 comprises 13 residues. Germline V gene data show CDR1 as SGHDT and CDR2 as YYEEEE. CDR3 sequence: CASSPGGSYEQYF.

The J gene is TRBJ1-4, the V gene TRBV6-1; TCRdb picks TRBD1, but there is no DNA to check that call. The germline V gene has CDR1 MNHNS and CDR2 SASEGT. The CDR3 spans 14 residues. The chain's CDR3 is CASSETGQVEKLFF.

This chain connects TRBV7-2 to TRBJ2-5; the D call from TCRdb, TRBD2, cannot be confirmed without DNA. The CDR3 covers 17 residues. Germline V lookup: CDR1 SGHTA, CDR2 FQGNSA. This CDR3 is CASSLAGASGVQETQYF.

The chain combines TRBV6-1 with TRBJ1-6; with no DNA, the TCRdb D assignment of TRBD1 cannot be verified. CDR1 and CDR2 from the germline V gene are MNHNS and SASEGT. The CDR3 is made up of 13 amino acids. This CDR3 is CASSLTGNSPLHF.

V usage is TRBV12-3 or TRBV12-4 and J usage is TRBJ2-3; the D call from TCRdb, TRBD1, cannot be confirmed without DNA. The CDR3 runs 17 residues. The CDR3 loop reads CASSFLPVQGRRDTQYF.

V is TRBV20-1 and J is TRBJ2-3; TCRdb picks TRBD1, but there is no DNA to check that call. The CDR3 is made up of 15 amino acids. CDR1 and CDR2 (germline): DFQATT, SNEGSKA (reference sequence). The chain's CDR3 is CSATFGTGGTDTQYF.

The rearrangement uses TRBV5-6 and TRBJ2-3. Germline V lookup: CDR1 SGHDT, CDR2 YYEEEE. This CDR3 has 12 residues. CDR3 sequence: CASSLDDSTQYF. Full variable domain (rest looked up from reference TRBV5-6 and TRBJ2-3): DAGVTQSPTHLIKTRGQQVTLRCSPKSGHDTVSWYQQALGQGPQFIFQYYEEEERQRGNFPDRFSGHQFPNYSSELNVNALLLGDSALYLCASSLDDSTQYFGPGTRLTVL.

The chain combines TRBV12-3 or TRBV12-4 with TRBJ2-2. The CDR3 consists of 12 residues. CDR3: CASSFLDGELFF.

The V and J genes are TRBV6-5 and TRBJ2-2; TCRdb's assignment of TRBD1 cannot be checked, as there is no DNA. The germline V gene has CDR1 MNHEY and CDR2 SVGAGI. This CDR3 spans 15 amino acids. The CDR3 protein is CASSYAGVNTGELFF.

The chain employs TRBV19 and TRBJ2-7; absent DNA, TCRdb's TRBD1 call cannot be checked. This CDR3 spans 14 amino acids. Germline V lookup: CDR1 LNHDA, CDR2 SQIVND (reference sequence). This CDR3 reads CASSRTGVSYEQYF.

V is TRBV6-6 and J is TRBJ2-3; TCRdb selects TRBD1, and the lack of DNA leaves this call unchecked. Germline CDR1 MNHNY, CDR2 SVGAGI (reference sequence). The CDR3 has 17 amino acids. The CDR3 sequence is CASSRLTGRGPTDTQYF.

The J gene is TRBJ1-6, the V gene TRBV7-9; TCRdb's assignment of TRBD1 cannot be checked, as there is no DNA. The V gene's germline CDR1 is SEHNR and CDR2 FQNEAQ (reference sequence). The CDR3 has 16 residues. The CDR3 spells CASSLPTVWGNSPLHF. The variable domain in full, with the rest retrieved from reference TRBV7-9 and TRBJ1-6, is DTGVSQNPRHKITKRGQNVTFRCDPISEHNRLYWYRQTLGQGPEFLTYFQNEAQLEKSRLLSDRFSAERPKGSFSTLEIQRTEQGDSAMYLCASSLPTVWGNSPLHFGNGTRLTVT.

The chain carries TRBV15 and TRBJ2-7. Germline loops: CDR1 LNHNV, CDR2 YYDKDF (reference sequence). CDR3 length: 15 residues. The CDR3 here is CATSDTVSARYEQYF.

The V gene is TRBV6-2 or TRBV6-3, the J gene TRBJ2-3. The CDR3 contains 15 residues. From germline, CDR1 is MNHEY and CDR2 SVGEGT. CDR3 sequence reads: CASSYSLSRTDTQYF.

The chain employs TRBV6-1 and TRBJ2-1; TCRdb lists TRBD1, though no DNA is available to test this call. Germline values: CDR1 MNHNS, CDR2 SASEGT. The CDR3 is made up of 13 amino acids. Here the CDR3 reads CASTGSIYNEQFF.

This chain connects TRBV18 to TRBJ1-1. The CDR3 covers 14 residues. Germline V gives CDR1 KGHSH, CDR2 LQKENI. CDR3 loop: CASSPLRGSTEAFF. Full variable domain (missing parts from reference TRBV18 and TRBJ1-1): NAGVMQNPRHLVRRRGQEARLRCSPMKGHSHVYWYRQLPEEGLKFMVYLQKENIIDESGMPKERFSAEFPKEGPSILRIQQVVRGDSAAYFCASSPLRGSTEAFFGQGTRLTVV.

The chain employs TRBV7-9 and TRBJ2-4. CDR3 length: 14 residues. CDR1 SEHNR and CDR2 FQNEAQ come from the germline V gene (reference sequence). This CDR3 is CASSLARHRDIQYF.